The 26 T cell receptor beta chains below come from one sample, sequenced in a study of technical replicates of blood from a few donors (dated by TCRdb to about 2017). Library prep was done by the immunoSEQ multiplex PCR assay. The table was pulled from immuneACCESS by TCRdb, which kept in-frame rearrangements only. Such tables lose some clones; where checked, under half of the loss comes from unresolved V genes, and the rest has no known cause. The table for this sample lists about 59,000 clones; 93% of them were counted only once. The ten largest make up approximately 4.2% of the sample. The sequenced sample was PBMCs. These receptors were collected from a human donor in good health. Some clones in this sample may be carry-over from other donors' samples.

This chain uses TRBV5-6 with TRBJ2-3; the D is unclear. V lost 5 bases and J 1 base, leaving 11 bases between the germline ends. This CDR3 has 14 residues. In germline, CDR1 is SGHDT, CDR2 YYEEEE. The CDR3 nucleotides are TGTGCCAGCAGTACGCGGTTCCGCACAGATACGCAGTATTTT. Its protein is CASSTRFRTDTQYF.

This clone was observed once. CDR3 loop: CASSIFGQSDTQYF. CDR3 sequence (DNA): TGTGCCAGTAGTATATTTGGGCAATCAGATACGCAGTATTTT. The chain recombines TRBV19 with TRBJ2-3, with unresolved D. The CDR3 loop spans 14 amino acids. The V end was cut by 2 bases, the J end by 4 bases, with 10 bases between. Germline V gene data show CDR1 as LNHDA and CDR2 as SQIVND (reference sequence).

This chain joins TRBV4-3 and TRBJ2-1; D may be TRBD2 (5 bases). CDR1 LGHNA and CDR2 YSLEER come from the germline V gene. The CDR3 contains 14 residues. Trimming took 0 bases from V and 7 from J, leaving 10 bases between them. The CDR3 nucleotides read TGCGCCAGCAGCCAAGATGGTTCGGGGAATGAGCAGTTCTTC. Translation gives CASSQDGSGNEQFF.

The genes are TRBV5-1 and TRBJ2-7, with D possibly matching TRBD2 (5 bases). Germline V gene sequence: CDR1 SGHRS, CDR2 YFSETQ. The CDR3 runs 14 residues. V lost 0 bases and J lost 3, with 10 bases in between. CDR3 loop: CASSLAAGGYEQYF. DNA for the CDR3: TGCGCCAGCAGCTTGGCCGCGGGCGGCTACGAGCAGTACTTC.

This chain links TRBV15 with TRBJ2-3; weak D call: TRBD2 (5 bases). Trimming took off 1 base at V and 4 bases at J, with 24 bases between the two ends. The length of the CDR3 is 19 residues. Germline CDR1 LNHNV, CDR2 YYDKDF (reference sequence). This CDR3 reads CATSRVFPARLPHPDTQYF. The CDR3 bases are TGTGCCACCAGCAGAGTTTTCCCAGCTCGACTACCGCACCCAGATACGCAGTATTTT.

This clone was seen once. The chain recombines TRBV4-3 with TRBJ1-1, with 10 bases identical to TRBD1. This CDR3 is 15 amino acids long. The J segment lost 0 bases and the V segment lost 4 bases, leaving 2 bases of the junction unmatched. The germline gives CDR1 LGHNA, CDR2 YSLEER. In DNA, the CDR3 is TGCGCCAGCAGCCTTGGACAGGGGGTGAACACTGAAGCTTTCTTT. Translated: CASSLGQGVNTEAFF.

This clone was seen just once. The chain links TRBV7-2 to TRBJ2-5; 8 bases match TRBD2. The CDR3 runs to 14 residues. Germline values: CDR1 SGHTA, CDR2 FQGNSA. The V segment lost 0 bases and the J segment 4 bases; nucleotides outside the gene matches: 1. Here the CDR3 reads CASSLAAGGETQYF. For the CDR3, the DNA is TGTGCCAGCAGCTTAGCCGCGGGAGGAGAGACCCAGTACTTC.

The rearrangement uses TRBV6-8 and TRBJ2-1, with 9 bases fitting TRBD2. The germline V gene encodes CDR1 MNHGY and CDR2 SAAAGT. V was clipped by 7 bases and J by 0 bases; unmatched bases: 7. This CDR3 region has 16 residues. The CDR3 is CASNRAGGLSYNEQFF. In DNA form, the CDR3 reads TGTGCCAGCAATCGGGCGGGGGGGCTCTCCTACAATGAGCAGTTCTTC.

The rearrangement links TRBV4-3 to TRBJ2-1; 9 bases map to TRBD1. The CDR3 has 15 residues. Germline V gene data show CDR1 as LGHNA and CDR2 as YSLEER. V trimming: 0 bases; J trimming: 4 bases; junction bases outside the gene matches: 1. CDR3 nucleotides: TGCGCCAGCAGCCAAGAGACAGGGGGGTACAATGAGCAGTTCTTC. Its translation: CASSQETGGYNEQFF.

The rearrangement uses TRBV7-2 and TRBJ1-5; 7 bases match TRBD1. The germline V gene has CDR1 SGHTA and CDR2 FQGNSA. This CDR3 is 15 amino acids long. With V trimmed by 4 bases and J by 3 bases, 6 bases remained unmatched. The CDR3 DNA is TGTGCCAGCAGCTCAGGGGGGATCGACAATCAGCCCCAGCATTTT. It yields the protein CASSSGGIDNQPQHF.

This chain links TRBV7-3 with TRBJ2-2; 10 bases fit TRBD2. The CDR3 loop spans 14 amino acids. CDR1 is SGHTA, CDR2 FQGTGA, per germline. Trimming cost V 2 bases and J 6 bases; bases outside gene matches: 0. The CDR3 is CASSLLAGAGELFF. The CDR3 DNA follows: TGTGCCAGCAGCTTACTAGCGGGAGCCGGGGAGCTGTTTTTT. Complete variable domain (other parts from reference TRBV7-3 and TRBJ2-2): GAGVSQTPSNKVTEKGKYVELRCDPISGHTALYWYRQSLGQGPEFLIYFQGTGAADDSGLPNDRFFAVRPEGSVSTLKIQRTERGDSAVYLCASSLLAGAGELFFGEGSRLTVL.

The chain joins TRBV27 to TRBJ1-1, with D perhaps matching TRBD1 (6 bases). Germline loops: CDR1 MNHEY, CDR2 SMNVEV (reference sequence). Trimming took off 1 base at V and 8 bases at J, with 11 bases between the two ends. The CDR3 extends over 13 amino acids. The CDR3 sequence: CASSLYWGQEAFF. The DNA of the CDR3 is TGTGCCAGCAGTTTATATTGGGGGCAGGAAGCTTTCTTT.

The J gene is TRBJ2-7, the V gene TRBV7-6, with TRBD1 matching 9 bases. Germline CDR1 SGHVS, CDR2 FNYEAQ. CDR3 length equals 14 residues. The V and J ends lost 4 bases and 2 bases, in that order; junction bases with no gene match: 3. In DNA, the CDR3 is TGTGCCAGCAGCTCAGGGACAGGGACCTACGAGCAGTACTTC. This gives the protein CASSSGTGTYEQYF.

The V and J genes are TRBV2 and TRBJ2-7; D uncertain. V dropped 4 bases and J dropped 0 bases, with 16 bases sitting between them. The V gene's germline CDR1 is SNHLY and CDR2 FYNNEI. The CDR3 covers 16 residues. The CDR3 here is CASSGAPETPSYEQYF. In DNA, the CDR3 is TGTGCCAGCAGTGGAGCCCCAGAAACCCCCTCCTACGAGCAGTACTTC.

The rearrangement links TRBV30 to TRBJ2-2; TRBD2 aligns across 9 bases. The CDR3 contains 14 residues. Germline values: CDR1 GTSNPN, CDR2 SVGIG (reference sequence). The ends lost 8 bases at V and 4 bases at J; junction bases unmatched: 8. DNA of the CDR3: TGTGCCAGCCTGAGCGGGAGGATCACCGGGGAGCTGTTTTTT. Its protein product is CASLSGRITGELFF.

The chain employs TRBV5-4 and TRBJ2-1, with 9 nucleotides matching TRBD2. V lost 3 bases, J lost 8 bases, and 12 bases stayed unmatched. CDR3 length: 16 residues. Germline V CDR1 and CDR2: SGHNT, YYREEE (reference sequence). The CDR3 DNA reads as TGTGCCAGCAGCTCACCCGGGGCTAGCGGGAAATATGAGCAGTTCTTC. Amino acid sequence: CASSSPGASGKYEQFF.

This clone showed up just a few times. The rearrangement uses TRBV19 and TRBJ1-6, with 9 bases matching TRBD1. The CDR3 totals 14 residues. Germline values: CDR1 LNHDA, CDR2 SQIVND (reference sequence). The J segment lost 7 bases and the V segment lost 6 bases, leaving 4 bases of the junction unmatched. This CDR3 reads CASRSGTGNSPLHF. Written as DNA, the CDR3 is TGTGCCAGTAGATCCGGGACAGGGAATTCACCCCTCCACTTT.

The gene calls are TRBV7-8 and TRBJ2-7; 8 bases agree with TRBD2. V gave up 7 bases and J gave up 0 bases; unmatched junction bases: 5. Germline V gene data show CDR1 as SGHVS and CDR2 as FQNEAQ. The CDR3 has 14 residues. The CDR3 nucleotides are TGTGCCAGCACCCCGACTAGCGCCTCCTACGAGCAGTACTTC. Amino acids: CASTPTSASYEQYF. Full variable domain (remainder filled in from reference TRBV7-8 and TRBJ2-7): GAGVSQSPRYKVAKRGQDVALRCDPISGHVSLFWYQQALGQGPEFLTYFQNEAQLDKSGLPSDRFFAERPEGSVSTLKIQRTQQEDSAVYLCASTPTSASYEQYFGPGTRLTVT.

The CDR3: CASSRAGSSGNTIYF. The CDR3 region has the DNA TGTGCCAGTAGTAGGGCGGGTTCTTCAGGAAACACCATATATTTT. J is TRBJ1-3 and V is TRBV19, with D hard to call. The ends were cut back, 4 bases at V and 4 bases at J, with 14 bases in the middle. The germline V gene has CDR1 LNHDA and CDR2 SQIVND (reference sequence). The CDR3 runs to 15 residues. The variable domain in full, with the rest retrieved from reference TRBV19 and TRBJ1-3, is DGGITQSPKYLFRKEGQNVTLSCEQNLNHDAMYWYRQDPGQGLRLIYYSQIVNDFQKGDIAEGYSVSREKKESFPLTVTSAQKNPTAFYLCASSRAGSSGNTIYFGEGSWLTVV.

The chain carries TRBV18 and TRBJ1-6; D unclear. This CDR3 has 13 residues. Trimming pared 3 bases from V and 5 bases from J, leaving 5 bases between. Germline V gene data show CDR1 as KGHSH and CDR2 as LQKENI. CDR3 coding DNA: TGTGCCAGCTCACCTCCTCATAATTCACCCCTCCACTTT. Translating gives CASSPPHNSPLHF.

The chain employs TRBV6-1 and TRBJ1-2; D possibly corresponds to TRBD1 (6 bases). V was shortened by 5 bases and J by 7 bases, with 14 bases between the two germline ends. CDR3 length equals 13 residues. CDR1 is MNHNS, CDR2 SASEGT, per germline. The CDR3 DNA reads TGTGCCAGCAGTTATGTGCGACAGGCTGGCTACACCTTC. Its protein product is CASSYVRQAGYTF.

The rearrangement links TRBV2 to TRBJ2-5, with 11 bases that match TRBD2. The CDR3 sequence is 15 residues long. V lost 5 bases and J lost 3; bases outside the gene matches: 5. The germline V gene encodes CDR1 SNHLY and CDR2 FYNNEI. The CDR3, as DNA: TGTGCCAGCAGTTTAGCGGGGGGGTCTAAAGAGACCCAGTACTTC. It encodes CASSLAGGSKETQYF.

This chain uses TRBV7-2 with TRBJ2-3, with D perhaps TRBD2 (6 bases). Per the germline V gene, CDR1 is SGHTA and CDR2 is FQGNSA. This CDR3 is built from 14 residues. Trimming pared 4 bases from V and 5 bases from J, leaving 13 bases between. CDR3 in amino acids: CASSSNWRGDTQYF. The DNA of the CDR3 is TGTGCCAGCAGCTCAAACTGGCGGGGAGATACGCAGTATTTT.

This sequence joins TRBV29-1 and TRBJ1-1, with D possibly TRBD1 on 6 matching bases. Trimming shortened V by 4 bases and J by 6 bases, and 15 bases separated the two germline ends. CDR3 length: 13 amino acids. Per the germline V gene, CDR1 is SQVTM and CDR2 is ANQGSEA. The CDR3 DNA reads TGCAGCGTTGTCGACAGGAGTCATCCTGAAGCTTTCTTT. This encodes CSVVDRSHPEAFF.

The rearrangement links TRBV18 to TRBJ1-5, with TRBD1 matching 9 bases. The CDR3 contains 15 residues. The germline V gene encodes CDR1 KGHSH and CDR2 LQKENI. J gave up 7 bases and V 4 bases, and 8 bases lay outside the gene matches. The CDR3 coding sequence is TGTGCCAGCTCACAAGGGGGACAGGGAGGCCAGCCCCAGCATTTT. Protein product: CASSQGGQGGQPQHF.

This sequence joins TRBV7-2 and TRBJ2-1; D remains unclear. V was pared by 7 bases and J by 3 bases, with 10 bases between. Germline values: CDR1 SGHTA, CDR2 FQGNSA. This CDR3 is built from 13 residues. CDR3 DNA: TGTGCCAGCAACTCCCAGCGCTACAATGAGCAGTTCTTC. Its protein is CASNSQRYNEQFF.